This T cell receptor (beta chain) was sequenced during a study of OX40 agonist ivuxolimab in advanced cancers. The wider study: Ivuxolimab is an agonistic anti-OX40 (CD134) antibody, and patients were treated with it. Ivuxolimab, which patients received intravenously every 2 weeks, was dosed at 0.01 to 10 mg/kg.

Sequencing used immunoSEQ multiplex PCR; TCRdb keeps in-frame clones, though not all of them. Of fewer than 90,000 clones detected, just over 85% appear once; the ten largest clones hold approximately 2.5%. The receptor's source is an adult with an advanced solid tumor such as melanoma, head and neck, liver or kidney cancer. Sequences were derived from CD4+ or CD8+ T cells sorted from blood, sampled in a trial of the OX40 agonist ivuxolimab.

The CDR3 bases are TGTGCCAGCAGTTGGGGAGGGGCCACCGGGGAGCTGTTTTTT. Translation: CASSWGGATGELFF. The V call is TRBV28, the J call TRBJ2-2; 7 bases map to TRBD2. The V gene end was trimmed by 4 bases and the J gene end by 4 bases; junction bases not matched to a gene: 3. In germline, CDR1 is MDHEN, CDR2 SYDVKM. This CDR3 comprises 14 residues.